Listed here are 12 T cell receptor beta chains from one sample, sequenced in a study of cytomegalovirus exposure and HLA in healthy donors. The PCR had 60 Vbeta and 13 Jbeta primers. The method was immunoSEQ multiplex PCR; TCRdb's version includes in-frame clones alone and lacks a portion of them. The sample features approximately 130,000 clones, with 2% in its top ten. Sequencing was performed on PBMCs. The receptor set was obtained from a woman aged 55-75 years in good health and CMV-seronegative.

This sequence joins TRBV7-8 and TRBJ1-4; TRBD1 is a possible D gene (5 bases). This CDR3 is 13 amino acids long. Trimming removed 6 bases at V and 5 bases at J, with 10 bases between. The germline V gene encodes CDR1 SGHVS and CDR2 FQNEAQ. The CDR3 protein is CASSSRTNEKLFF. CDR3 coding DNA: TGTGCCAGCAGTAGCCGGACAAATGAAAAACTGTTTTTT.

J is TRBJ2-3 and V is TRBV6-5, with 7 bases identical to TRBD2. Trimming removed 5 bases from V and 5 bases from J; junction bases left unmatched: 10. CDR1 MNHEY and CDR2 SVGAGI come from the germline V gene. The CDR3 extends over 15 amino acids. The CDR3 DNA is TGTGCCAGCAGTACGACAGCCCAGCGGGAAGATACGCAGTATTTT. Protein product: CASSTTAQREDTQYF.

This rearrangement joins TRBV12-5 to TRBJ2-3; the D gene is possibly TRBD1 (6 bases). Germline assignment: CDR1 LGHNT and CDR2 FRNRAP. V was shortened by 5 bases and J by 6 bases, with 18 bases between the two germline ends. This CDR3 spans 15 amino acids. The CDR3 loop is CASGPGQLFSDTQYF. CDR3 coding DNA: TGTGCTAGTGGTCCCGGACAGTTATTTTCCGATACGCAGTATTTT.

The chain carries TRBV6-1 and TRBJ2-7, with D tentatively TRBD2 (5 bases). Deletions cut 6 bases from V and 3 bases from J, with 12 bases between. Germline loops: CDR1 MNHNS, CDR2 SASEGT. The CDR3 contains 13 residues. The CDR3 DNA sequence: TGTGCCAGCAGGGACTCAAACCGCTACGAGCAGTACTTC. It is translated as CASRDSNRYEQYF.

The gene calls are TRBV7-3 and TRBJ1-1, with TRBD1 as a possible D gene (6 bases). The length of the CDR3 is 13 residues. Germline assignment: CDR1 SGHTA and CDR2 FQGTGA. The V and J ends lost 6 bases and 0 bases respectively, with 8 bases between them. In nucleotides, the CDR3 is TGTGCCAGCAGATGGACAGTGAACACTGAAGCTTTCTTT. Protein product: CASRWTVNTEAFF.

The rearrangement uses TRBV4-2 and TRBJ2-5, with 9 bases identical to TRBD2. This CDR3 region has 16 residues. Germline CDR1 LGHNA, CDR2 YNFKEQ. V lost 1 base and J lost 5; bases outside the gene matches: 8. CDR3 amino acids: CASSQGSGRIGETQYF. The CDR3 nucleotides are TGTGCCAGCAGCCAAGGGAGCGGGAGGATAGGGGAGACCCAGTACTTC.

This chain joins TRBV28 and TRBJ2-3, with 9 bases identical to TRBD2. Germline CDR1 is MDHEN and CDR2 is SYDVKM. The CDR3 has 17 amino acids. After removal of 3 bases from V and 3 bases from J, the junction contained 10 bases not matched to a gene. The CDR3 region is CASSLGEAGGLTDTQYF. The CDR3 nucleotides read TGTGCCAGCAGTTTGGGGGAGGCGGGAGGGCTGACAGATACGCAGTATTTT.

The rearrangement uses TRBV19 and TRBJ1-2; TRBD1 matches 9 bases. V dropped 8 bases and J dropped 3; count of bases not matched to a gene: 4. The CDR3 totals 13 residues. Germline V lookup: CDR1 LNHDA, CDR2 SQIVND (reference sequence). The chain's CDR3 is CASRWTGDYGYTF. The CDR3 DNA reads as TGTGCCAGTCGGTGGACAGGGGACTATGGCTACACCTTC.

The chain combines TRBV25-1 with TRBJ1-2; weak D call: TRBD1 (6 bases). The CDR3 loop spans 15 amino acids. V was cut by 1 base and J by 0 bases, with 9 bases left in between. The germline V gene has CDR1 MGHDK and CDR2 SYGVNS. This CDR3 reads CASSEWAGANYGYTF. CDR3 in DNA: TGTGCCAGCAGTGAATGGGCAGGGGCTAACTATGGCTACACCTTC.

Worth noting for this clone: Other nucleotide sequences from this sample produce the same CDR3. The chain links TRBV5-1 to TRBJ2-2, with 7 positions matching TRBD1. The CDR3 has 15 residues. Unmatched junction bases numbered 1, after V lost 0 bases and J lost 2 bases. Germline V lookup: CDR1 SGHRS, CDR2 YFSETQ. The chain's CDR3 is CASSLGQGNTGELFF. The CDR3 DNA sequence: TGCGCCAGCAGCTTGGGACAGGGAAACACCGGGGAGCTGTTTTTT.

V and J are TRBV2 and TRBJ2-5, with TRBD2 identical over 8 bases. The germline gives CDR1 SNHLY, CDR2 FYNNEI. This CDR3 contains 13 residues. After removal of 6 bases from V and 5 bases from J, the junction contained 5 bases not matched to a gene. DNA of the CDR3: TGTGCCAGCAGCCCGGGACTAGGGGAGACCCAGTACTTC. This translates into CASSPGLGETQYF.

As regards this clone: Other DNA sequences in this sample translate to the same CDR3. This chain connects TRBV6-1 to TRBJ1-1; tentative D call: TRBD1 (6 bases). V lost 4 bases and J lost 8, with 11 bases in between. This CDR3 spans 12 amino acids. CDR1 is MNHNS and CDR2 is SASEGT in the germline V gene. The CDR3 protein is CASSAGTGEAFF. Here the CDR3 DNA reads TGTGCCAGCAGTGCCGGAACAGGGGAAGCTTTCTTT.